The next 12 T cell receptor beta chains were all read from a single sample in a study of T cell clonality in common variable immunodeficiency. Using immunoSEQ multiplex PCR, the repertoire was profiled, and TCRdb retains in-frame clones only, with some absent. The repertoire yields about 44,000 clones, none seen only once; the top ten contain more than 9%. The sequencing sample was made of peripheral blood mononuclear cells. These receptors were collected from a person aged 18 to 70 in good health.

This clone showed up many times. The read stops 3 residues short of the end of the CDR3; the missing end is completed from the germline J gene. The chain carries TRBV30 and TRBJ2-1; 12 bases fit TRBD2. This CDR3 is 18 amino acids long. CDR1 is GTSNPN and CDR2 is SVGIG in the germline V gene (reference sequence). Trimming at V came to 2 bases and at J to 1 base, leaving 9 bases not matched to a gene. The CDR3 loop is CAWSLGLAGGWSYNEQFF. CDR3 DNA (partial): TGTGCCTGGAGTCTTGGGCTAGCGGGAGGGTGGTCCTACAATGAG.

This clone was counted ten times or more. The read ends 3 residues early relative to the CDR3; the germline J gene fills the gap. The chain is built from TRBV2 and TRBJ1-1, with D unclear. CDR3 length equals 11 residues. CDR1 and CDR2 from the germline V gene are SNHLY and FYNNEI. CDR3: CAKGRNTEAFF. The CDR3 bases that were read are TGTGCTAAAGGGCGAAACACTGAA.

Of note for this clone: The CDR3 goes on 3 residues after the read ends, and that part is filled in from the germline J gene. V usage is TRBV5-1 and J usage is TRBJ1-1, with 7 bases aligning to TRBD1. Germline CDR1 is SGHRS and CDR2 is YFSETQ. CDR3 size: 14 residues. The V gene end was trimmed by 7 bases and the J gene end by 1 base; junction bases not matched to a gene: 7. The CDR3 loop is CASGRDSWNTEAFF. The sequenced part of the CDR3 DNA is TGCGCCAGCGGGCGGGACAGTTGGAACACTGAA.

This clone occurred many times. The sequence runs out 3 residues before the end of the CDR3; the remainder is reconstructed from the germline J gene. The chain employs TRBV30 and TRBJ2-7; D gene uncertain. V was clipped by 3 bases and J by 0 bases, with 9 bases between them. CDR1 and CDR2 (germline): GTSNPN, SVGIG (reference sequence). The CDR3 has 13 amino acids. CDR3 bases read: TGTGCCTGGAGACCCCCAGTCTCCTACGAG. This codes for CAWRPPVSYE. From start to end, the CDR3 is CAWRPPVSYEQYF.

This clone has at least ten counts. The read finishes 3 residues shy of the CDR3 end, and the germline J gene is used to complete it. The chain carries TRBV10-3 and TRBJ1-5; TRBD1 aligns across 10 bases. Germline CDR1 and CDR2: ENHRY and SYGVKD. V lost 6 bases, J lost 6 bases, and 5 bases stayed unmatched. The CDR3 has 14 residues. Incomplete CDR3 DNA: TGTGCCATCAGCGACAGGGGGCAGGGTCAGCCC. Its translation is CAISDRGQGQP. In full, the CDR3 reads CAISDRGQGQPQHF.

Ten or more counts support this clone. The sequence runs out 3 residues before the end of the CDR3; the remainder is reconstructed from the germline J gene. The V gene is TRBV5-1, the J gene TRBJ2-1, with 10 nucleotides matching TRBD2. The CDR3 is 16 residues long. Germline-derived CDR1 and CDR2 are SGHRS and YFSETQ. The ends lost 1 base at V and 0 bases at J; junction bases unmatched: 1. The CDR3: CASSLIAGGSYNEQFF. The sequenced CDR3 bases are TGCGCCAGCAGCTTGATAGCGGGGGGCTCCTACAATGAG.

This clone was seen repeatedly, ten times or more. Read coverage stops 3 residues before the CDR3 terminus; the germline J gene supplies the remainder. The chain combines TRBV7-6 with TRBJ2-7, with TRBD1 matching 9 bases. The V gene end was trimmed by 3 bases and the J gene end by 1 base; junction bases not matched to a gene: 7. This CDR3 is built from 16 residues. Germline V gives CDR1 SGHVS, CDR2 FNYEAQ. CDR3 loop: CASSLGTGFNSYEQYF. CDR3 bases read: TGTGCCAGCAGCTTGGGGACAGGGTTTAATTCCTACGAG.

This clone showed up many times. The CDR3 spells CASSLELPPYTDTQYF. The DNA read from the CDR3 is TGCGCCAGCAGCTTGGAGCTGCCACCATACACAGATACG. J is TRBJ2-3 and V is TRBV5-1; D call uncertain. The read terminates 3 residues ahead of where the CDR3 ends, so the germline J gene completes it. The germline V gene has CDR1 SGHRS and CDR2 YFSETQ. V lost 0 bases and J lost 2, with 13 bases in between. The CDR3 length is 16 residues. Full variable domain (rest looked up from reference TRBV5-1 and TRBJ2-3): KAGVTQTPRYLIKTRGQQVTLSCSPISGHRSVSWYQQTPGQGLQFLFEYFSETQRNKGNFPGRFSGRQFSNSRSEMNVSTLELGDSALYLCASSLELPPYTDTQYFGPGTRLTVL.

This clone has at least ten counts. With the read ending 3 residues before the CDR3 end, the germline J gene is used to fill in that end. The genes are TRBV29-1 and TRBJ2-1; TRBD2 aligns across 13 bases. This CDR3 is built from 14 residues. Germline lookup yields CDR1 SQVTM and CDR2 ANQGSEA. Trimming cost V 5 bases and J 5 bases; bases outside gene matches: 3. The part of the CDR3 DNA that was read is TGCAGCGTTACTGGACTAGCGGGAGACAATGAG. Encoded protein: CSVTGLAGDNE. The entire CDR3 reads CSVTGLAGDNEQFF.

The table lists this clone with many counts. The CDR3 reads CASRPPRQGKDIQYF. Incomplete CDR3 DNA: TGTGCAAGTCGCCCCCCCCGACAGGGTAAGGACATT. The genes are TRBV11-3 and TRBJ2-4; the match to TRBD1 covers 7 bases. The sequenced fragment ends 3 residues before the CDR3 boundary, so the rest is inferred from the germline J gene. The germline gives CDR1 SGHNT, CDR2 YENEEA. The length of the CDR3 is 15 residues.

A note on this clone: Read coverage stops 3 residues before the CDR3 terminus; the germline J gene supplies the remainder. V and J are TRBV7-8 and TRBJ2-3; D remains ambiguous. The V gene's germline CDR1 is SGHVS and CDR2 FQNEAQ. Trimming shortened V by 3 bases and J by 2 bases, and 9 bases separated the two germline ends. This CDR3 is 14 amino acids long. CDR3 DNA (partial): TGTGCCAGCAGCTTGTTTGGCAACACAGATACG. As protein: CASSLFGNTDT. The full-length CDR3 reads as CASSLFGNTDTQYF.

In regard to this clone: The DNA ends 3 residues before the CDR3 does, and the rest of the CDR3 is filled in from the germline J gene. The V call is TRBV11-3, the J call TRBJ2-7; D may be TRBD1 (5 bases). The V end was cut by 5 bases, the J end by 3 bases, with 11 bases between. The CDR3 consists of 13 residues. Germline-derived CDR1 and CDR2 are SGHNT and YENEEA. The covered CDR3 bases are TGTGCCAGCAGCACCAGGGCAGGCTACGAG. This encodes CASSTRAGYE. The full CDR3 protein is CASSTRAGYEQYF.